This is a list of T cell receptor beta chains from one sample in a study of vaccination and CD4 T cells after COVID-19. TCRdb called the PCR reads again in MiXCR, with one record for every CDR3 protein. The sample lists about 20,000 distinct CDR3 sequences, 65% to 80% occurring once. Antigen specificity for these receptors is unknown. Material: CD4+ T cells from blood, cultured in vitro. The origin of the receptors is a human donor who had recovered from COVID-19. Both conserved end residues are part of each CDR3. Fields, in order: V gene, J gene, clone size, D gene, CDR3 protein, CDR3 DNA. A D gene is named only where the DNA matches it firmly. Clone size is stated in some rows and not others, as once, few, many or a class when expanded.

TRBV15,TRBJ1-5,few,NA,CATSRGPGGPQHF,TGTGCCACCAGCAGAGGACCGGGAGGGCCCCAGCATTTT
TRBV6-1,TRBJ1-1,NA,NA,CASSEWRSGTEAFF,TGTGCCAGCAGTGAATGGAGATCGGGAACTGAAGCTTTCTTT
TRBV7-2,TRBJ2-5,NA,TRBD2,CASSHSGLAGSTGETQYF,TGTGCCAGCAGCCACTCTGGACTAGCGGGAAGCACCGGAGAGACCCAGTACTTC
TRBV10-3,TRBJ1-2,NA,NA,CAISEKGTDYGYTF,TGTGCCATCAGTGAAAAGGGTACGGACTATGGCTACACCTTC
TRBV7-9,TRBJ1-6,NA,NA,CASSFTGNSPLHF,TGTGCCAGCAGCTTCACAGGGAATTCACCCCTCCACTTT
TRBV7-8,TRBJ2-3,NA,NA,CASSLGTGETDTQYF,TGTGCCAGCAGCTTAGGGACGGGGGAAACAGATACGCAGTATTTT
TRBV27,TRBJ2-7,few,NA,CASSPLGSYEQYF,TGTGCCAGCAGTCCCCTCGGGTCCTACGAGCAGTACTTC
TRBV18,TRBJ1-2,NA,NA,CASSPGRQGAYGYTF,TGTGCCAGCTCACCAGGGCGGCAGGGCGCCTATGGCTACACCTTC
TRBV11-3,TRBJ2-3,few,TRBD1,CASSLGQVGTQYF,TGTGCCAGCAGCCTAGGACAGGTCGGGACGCAGTATTTT
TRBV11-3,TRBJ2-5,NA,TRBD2,CASTFVAGGLETQYF,TGTGCCAGCACCTTTGTAGCGGGAGGGTTGGAGACCCAGTACTTC
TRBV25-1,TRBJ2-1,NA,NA,CASSRRLTTGNEQFF,TGTGCCAGCAGCCGTCGGCTAACCACCGGCAATGAGCAGTTCTTC
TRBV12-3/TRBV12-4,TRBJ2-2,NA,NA,CASSDKLEVGGELFF,TGTGCCAGCAGTGACAAACTAGAGGTGGGCGGGGAGCTGTTTTTT
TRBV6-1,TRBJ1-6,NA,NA,CASSPRVDSSPLHF,TGTGCCAGCAGTCCCCGGGTAGACTCTTCACCCCTCCACTTT
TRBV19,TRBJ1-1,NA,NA,CASSLNREVNTEAFF,TGTGCCAGTAGTTTAAACAGGGAGGTGAACACTGAAGCTTTCTTT
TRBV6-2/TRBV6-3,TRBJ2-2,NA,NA,CASSPGTLNTGELFF,TGTGCCAGCAGCCCCGGGACTTTAAACACCGGGGAGCTGTTTTTT
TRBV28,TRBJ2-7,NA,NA,CASSFEGEQYF,TGTGCCAGCAGTTTCGAAGGCGAGCAGTACTTC
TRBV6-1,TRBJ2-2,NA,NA,CASSMRRGAGELFF,TGTGCCAGCAGTATGAGGAGGGGCGCCGGGGAGCTGTTTTTT
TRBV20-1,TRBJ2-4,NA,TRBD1,CSATGQGKPKNIQYF,TGCAGTGCTACCGGACAGGGAAAACCCAAAAACATTCAGTACTTC
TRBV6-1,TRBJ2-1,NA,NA,CASRPYGTNNEQFF,TGTGCCAGCCGGCCCTATGGGACGAACAATGAGCAGTTCTTC
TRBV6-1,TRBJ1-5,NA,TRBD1,CASSPDRVGNQPQHF,TGTGCCAGCAGCCCGGACAGGGTGGGCAATCAGCCCCAGCATTTT
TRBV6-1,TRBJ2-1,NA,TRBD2,CASIRAGGKGEQFF,TGTGCCAGCATTAGAGCGGGAGGTAAGGGTGAGCAGTTCTTC
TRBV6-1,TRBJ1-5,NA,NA,CASSEWGPQHF,TGTGCCAGCAGTGAGTGGGGGCCCCAGCATTTT
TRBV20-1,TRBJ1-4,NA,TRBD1,CSAAGGGEKLFF,TGCAGTGCAGCAGGGGGCGGTGAAAAACTGTTTTTT
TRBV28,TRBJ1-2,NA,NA,CASTDAIGYTF,TGTGCCAGCACCGACGCAATTGGCTACACCTTC
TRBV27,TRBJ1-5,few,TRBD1,CASTGQGTAQGNQPQHF,TGTGCCAGCACTGGACAGGGAACGGCACAGGGCAATCAGCCCCAGCATTTT
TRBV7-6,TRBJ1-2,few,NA,CASSSRAGTTYGYTF,TGTGCCAGCAGCTCCCGGGCTGGGACAACCTATGGCTACACCTTC
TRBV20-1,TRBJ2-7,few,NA,CSASPRGSEQYF,TGCAGTGCTTCCCCCAGGGGTAGCGAGCAGTACTTC
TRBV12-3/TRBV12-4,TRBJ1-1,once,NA,CASSLKGRSEAFF,TGTGCCAGCAGTTTGAAGGGTCGCTCTGAAGCTTTCTTT
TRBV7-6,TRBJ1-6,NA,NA,CASSLALGGSDSPLHF,TGTGCCAGCAGCTTAGCACTGGGGGGTTCCGATTCACCCCTCCACTTT
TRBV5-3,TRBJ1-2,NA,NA,CASSYGQNYGYTF,TGTGCCAGCAGCTATGGGCAGAACTATGGCTACACCTTC
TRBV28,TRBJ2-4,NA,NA,CASSSNYRESQYF,TGTGCCAGCAGTTCCAATTACCGGGAATCTCAGTACTTC
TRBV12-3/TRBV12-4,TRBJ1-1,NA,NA,CASSLAGDRPIGAFF,TGTGCCAGCAGTTTAGCCGGGGACCGCCCTATCGGAGCTTTCTTT
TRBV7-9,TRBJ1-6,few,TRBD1,CASSGSTGPSPLHF,TGTGCCAGCAGCGGATCGACAGGGCCTTCACCCCTCCACTTT
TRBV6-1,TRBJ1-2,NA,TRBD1,CASRGGTGDANYGYTF,TGTGCCAGCAGGGGGGGGACAGGGGATGCTAACTATGGCTACACCTTC
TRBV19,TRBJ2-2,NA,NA,CASTNRAIPGELFF,TGTGCCAGTACCAACCGGGCCATCCCCGGGGAGCTGTTTTTT
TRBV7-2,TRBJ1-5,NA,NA,CASSPNAWTSYQPQHF,TGTGCCAGCAGCCCGAACGCTTGGACAAGTTATCAGCCCCAGCATTTT
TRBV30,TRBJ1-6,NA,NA,CARSGGLTPLHF,TGTGCCCGGTCGGGCGGGCTGACACCCCTCCACTTT
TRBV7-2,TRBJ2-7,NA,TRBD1,CASSSPRTGDYEQYF,TGTGCCAGCAGCTCCCCCCGGACAGGAGATTACGAGCAGTACTTC
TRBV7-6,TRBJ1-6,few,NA,CASSLGTVSSPLHF,TGTGCCAGCAGCTTAGGGACAGTGTCGTCACCCCTCCACTTT
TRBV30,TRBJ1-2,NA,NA,CAWSPKGSHGYTF,TGTGCCTGGAGCCCGAAGGGGAGCCATGGCTACACCTTC
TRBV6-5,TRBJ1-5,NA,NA,CASSYSGGGQPQHF,TGTGCCAGCAGTTACTCCGGGGGCGGTCAGCCCCAGCATTTT
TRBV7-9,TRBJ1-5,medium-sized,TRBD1,CASSSISNILQGDGNQPQHF,TGTGCCAGCAGCTCGATCTCTAATATTCTACAGGGGGACGGCAATCAGCCCCAGCATTTT
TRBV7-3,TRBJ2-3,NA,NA,CASSLQSTDTQYF,TGTGCCAGCAGCTTACAGAGCACAGATACGCAGTATTTT
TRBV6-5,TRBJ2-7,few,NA,CASSYSRTNYEQYF,TGTGCCAGCAGTTACAGTAGGACTAACTACGAGCAGTACTTC
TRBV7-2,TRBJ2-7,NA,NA,CASSLGRALTYEQYF,TGTGCCAGCAGCTTAGGACGGGCCTTGACCTACGAGCAGTACTTC
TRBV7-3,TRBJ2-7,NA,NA,CASSLTGVGSSSYEQYF,TGTGCCAGCAGCTTAACGGGGGTAGGGTCTAGCTCCTACGAGCAGTACTTC
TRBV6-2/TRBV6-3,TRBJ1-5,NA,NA,CASRQGNQPQHF,TGTGCCAGCAGACAGGGCAATCAGCCCCAGCATTTT
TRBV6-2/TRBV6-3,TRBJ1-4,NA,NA,CASMRTDVNEKLFF,TGTGCCAGCATGAGGACCGATGTCAATGAAAAACTGTTTTTT
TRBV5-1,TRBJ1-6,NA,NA,CASSLEATGNSPLHF,TGCGCCAGCAGCTTAGAGGCTACGGGCAATTCACCCCTCCACTTT
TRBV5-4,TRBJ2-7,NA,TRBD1,CASSKGTASSYEQYF,TGTGCCAGCAGCAAAGGGACAGCAAGCTCCTACGAGCAGTACTTC
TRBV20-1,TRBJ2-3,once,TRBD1,CSARWQGVADTQYF,TGCAGTGCTAGGTGGCAGGGGGTGGCAGATACGCAGTATTTT
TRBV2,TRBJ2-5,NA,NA,CASSARTSQETQYF,TGTGCCAGCAGTGCTCGGACATCACAAGAGACCCAGTACTTC
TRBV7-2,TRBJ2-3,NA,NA,CASRASATSTDTQYF,TGTGCCAGCCGGGCTAGCGCTACTAGCACAGATACGCAGTATTTT
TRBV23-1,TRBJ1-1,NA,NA,CASSPPGSISLTEAFF,TGCGCCAGCAGTCCCCCGGGCAGTATTAGCTTGACTGAGGCTTTCTTT
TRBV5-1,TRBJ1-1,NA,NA,CASSLGGFRTEAFF,TGCGCCAGCAGCTTGGGAGGCTTTAGAACTGAAGCTTTCTTT
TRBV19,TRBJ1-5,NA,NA,CASNTRGGNQPQHF,TGTGCCAGTAACACCAGAGGGGGGAATCAGCCCCAGCATTTT
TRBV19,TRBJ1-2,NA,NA,CASSPTPSGYTF,TGTGCCAGTAGCCCGACTCCGAGTGGCTACACCTTC
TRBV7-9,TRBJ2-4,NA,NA,CASSRGGQVKNIQYF,TGTGCCAGCAGCAGGGGGGGACAGGTCAAAAACATTCAGTACTTC
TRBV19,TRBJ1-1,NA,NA,CASSIGGGRNTEAFF,TGTGCCAGTAGTATTGGCGGGGGGAGGAACACTGAAGCTTTCTTT